The TCR beta chain described here comes from a study of blood T cell repertoires in COVID-19. Authors' data handling: By means of reference gene primer amplification, nucleated cell counts were estimated. Sequencing used immunoSEQ multiplex PCR; TCRdb keeps in-frame clones, though not all of them. Clone size and the V and J calls come from that table; the DNA yielded D and trimming. The repertoire consists of roughly 74,000 clones, with about 88% occurring once and the leading ten covering about 2.7%. The CDR3 totals 16 residues. In germline, CDR1 is SEHNR, CDR2 FQNEAQ (reference sequence). J lost 4 bases, V lost 5 bases, and 12 bases had no gene match.

This chain joins TRBV7-9 and TRBJ2-3, with 7 bases aligning to TRBD2. The sequencing sample was made of peripheral blood. The receptor was isolated from a man aged 70-80 years with active or convalescent COVID-19. In DNA form, the CDR3 reads TGTGCCAGCAGCCCGCAGGGACTAATGGCCGCAGATACGCAGTATTTT. Protein product: CASSPQGLMAADTQYF.